Reported below is one TCR beta chain. Its matching antigen is unknown. The data belong to a study of T cell responses to AZD1222 COVID-19 vaccine. Regarding the study as a whole: There were vaccine-associated CD4 TCRs across spike, dominant at 160-218 and 743-854. The donor group comprised mostly white British people and more females; the analysis possibly underestimated clonal diversity. Baseline seropositivity characterized only six AZD1222 recipients. No repertoire was sampled before or during the peak T cell response, only after it.

Sequenced by immunoSEQ multiplex PCR; TCRdb stores in-frame clones only, minus some. This table holds some 150,000 clones, 90% to 95% found once. CDR1 MDHEN and CDR2 SYDVKM come from the germline V gene. The CDR3 covers 14 residues. Trimming took off 4 bases at V and 5 bases at J, with 11 bases between the two ends. Here the sequenced sample was peripheral blood, taken on day 0 of MenACWY control vaccination. The source of this sequence is an adult in good health. The chain links TRBV28 to TRBJ2-2; no firm D call. DNA for the CDR3: TGTGCCAGCAGTTGGGCTGTGAGGACCGGGGAGCTGTTTTTT. Protein sequence: CASSWAVRTGELFF. The full variable domain, in which reference TRBV28 and TRBJ2-2 provide the parts outside the CDR3, is DVKVTQSSRYLVKRTGEKVFLECVQDMDHENMFWYRQDPGLGLRLIYFSYDVKMKEKGDIPEGYSVSREKKERFSLILESASTNQTSMYLCASSWAVRTGELFFGEGSRLTVL.